Shown below are 23 T cell receptor beta chains from a single sample sequenced in a study of blood T cell repertoires in COVID-19. The repertoire was sequenced with immunoSEQ multiplex PCR; TCRdb's copy has only in-frame clones and lacks some. The sample carries roughly 38,000 clones, nearly 90% recorded once. Material for sequencing was peripheral blood. The receptors originated from a man in his sixties with active or convalescent COVID-19.

This clone has a single count. V gene TRBV7-2 combines with J gene TRBJ2-7, with 7 nucleotides matching TRBD2. This CDR3 has 14 amino acids. V gave up 3 bases and J gave up 3 bases; unmatched junction bases: 5. Germline V gives CDR1 SGHTA, CDR2 FQGNSA. This CDR3 is CASSFRGGFYEQYF. CDR3 in DNA: TGTGCCAGCAGCTTCCGCGGGGGATTCTACGAGCAGTACTTC.

V usage is TRBV10-3 and J usage is TRBJ1-2; D is perhaps TRBD1 (6 bases). Between the trimmed V and J ends, which lost 10 bases and 3 bases, there was a span of 15 bases. The V gene's germline CDR1 is ENHRY and CDR2 SYGVKD. This CDR3 is 13 amino acids long. Written as DNA, the CDR3 is TGTGCCAGCAACGGGGGGCTTGACTATGGCTACACCTTC. It is translated as CASNGGLDYGYTF.

V and J are TRBV3-1 (or the pseudogene TRBV3-2) and TRBJ2-1, with D tentatively TRBD2 (5 bases). V lost 1 base and J lost 4, with 17 bases in between. Germline V lookup: CDR1 LGHDT, CDR2 YNNKEL (reference sequence). The length of the CDR3 is 17 residues. CDR3 loop: CASSQVEEAGRYNEQFF. In nucleotides, the CDR3 is TGTGCCAGCAGCCAAGTTGAGGAGGCAGGTAGGTACAATGAGCAGTTCTTC.

The chain links TRBV4-2 to TRBJ1-2; D unresolved. Germline V lookup: CDR1 LGHNA, CDR2 YNFKEQ. This CDR3 has 15 amino acids. V was cut by 0 bases and J by 4 bases, with 12 bases left in between. This chain's CDR3 is CASSQDPQALYGYTF. CDR3 nucleotide sequence: TGTGCCAGCAGCCAAGATCCGCAGGCTCTCTATGGCTACACCTTC.

This chain joins TRBV18 and TRBJ2-7; D possibly corresponds to TRBD2 (6 bases). The germline V gene encodes CDR1 KGHSH and CDR2 LQKENI. There are 16 residues in the CDR3. Trimming cost V 3 bases and J 4 bases, with 19 bases left between them. The CDR3, as DNA: TGTGCCAGCTCACCCTTTCCCCAGGAGGGCCGGTACGAGCAGTACTTC. This gives the protein CASSPFPQEGRYEQYF.

This clone was counted a single time. The CDR3, as DNA: TGTGCCAGCAGCTTGACGGGGTACGAGCAGTACTTC. This encodes CASSLTGYEQYF. V usage is TRBV5-6 and J usage is TRBJ2-7; weak D call: TRBD2 (5 bases). Germline V CDR1 and CDR2: SGHDT, YYEEEE. This CDR3 has 12 residues. V lost 1 base to trimming and J lost 4 bases, with 6 bases between them.

The chain employs TRBV18 and TRBJ1-1; 11 nucleotides line up with TRBD1. J lost 1 base, V lost 2 bases, and 6 bases had no gene match. This CDR3 is built from 17 residues. Germline CDR1 and CDR2: KGHSH and LQKENI. The CDR3 spells CASSPNGQGAGNTEAFF. For the CDR3, the DNA is TGTGCCAGCTCACCAAACGGACAGGGGGCAGGGAACACTGAAGCTTTCTTT.

V gene TRBV15 combines with J gene TRBJ2-4; 8 positions match TRBD1. V was clipped by 0 bases and J by 3 bases; unmatched bases: 4. The CDR3 has 16 amino acids. Germline V gene sequence: CDR1 LNHNV, CDR2 YYDKDF (reference sequence). CDR3 DNA: TGTGCCACCAGCAGAGACAGGGGGCAAGACAAAAACATTCAGTACTTC. This encodes CATSRDRGQDKNIQYF. Variable domain in full (rest from reference TRBV15 and TRBJ2-4): DAMVIQNPRYQVTQFGKPVTLSCSQTLNHNVMYWYQQKSSQAPKLLFHYYDKDFNNEADTPDNFQSRRPNTSFCFLDIRSPGLGDTAMYLCATSRDRGQDKNIQYFGAGTRLSVL.

The genes are TRBV5-1 and TRBJ2-5, with 10 bases identical to TRBD1. The junction had 2 bases not matched to a gene; V was cut back by 5 bases and J by 1 base. CDR1 and CDR2 from the germline V gene are SGHRS and YFSETQ. This CDR3 is built from 14 residues. CDR3 sequence reads: CASSWDRGQETQYF. CDR3 in DNA: TGCGCCAGCAGTTGGGACAGGGGCCAAGAGACCCAGTACTTC. Supplemented by reference TRBV5-1 and TRBJ2-5, the full variable domain reads KAGVTQTPRYLIKTRGQQVTLSCSPISGHRSVSWYQQTPGQGLQFLFEYFSETQRNKGNFPGRFSGRQFSNSRSEMNVSTLELGDSALYLCASSWDRGQETQYFGPGTRLLVL.

The CDR3 reads CASSLAFPGAGGSQETQYF. The CDR3 DNA follows: TGCGCCAGCAGCTTGGCGTTCCCGGGTGCGGGCGGATCCCAAGAGACCCAGTACTTC. The chain carries TRBV5-1 and TRBJ2-5; possibly TRBD2 for D (5 bases). Trimming stripped 0 bases from V and 1 base from J, with 22 bases between. CDR1 SGHRS and CDR2 YFSETQ come from the germline V gene. This CDR3 is built from 19 residues.

The chain has TRBV5-1 and TRBJ1-2; weak D call: TRBD1 (5 bases). Germline values: CDR1 SGHRS, CDR2 YFSETQ. The length of the CDR3 is 15 residues. Trimming left V 0 bases short and J 3 bases short, with 12 bases between. For the CDR3, the DNA is TGCGCCAGCAGCTTGGCTTGGGGGGGAGACTATGGCTACACCTTC. Encoded protein: CASSLAWGGDYGYTF.

V is TRBV28 and J is TRBJ1-2, with TRBD1 matching 10 bases. In germline, CDR1 is MDHEN, CDR2 SYDVKM. The CDR3 runs 14 residues. With 2 bases clipped from V and 7 bases from J, the junction kept 4 bases outside the gene matches. As DNA, the CDR3 is TGTGCCAGCAGTTTAAGACAGGGGGCTTTTGGCTACACCTTC. Translated: CASSLRQGAFGYTF.

J is TRBJ2-3 and V is TRBV28; weak D call: TRBD2 (6 bases). The germline gives CDR1 MDHEN, CDR2 SYDVKM. This CDR3 spans 14 amino acids. Trimming left V 2 bases short and J 2 bases short, with 8 bases between. Written as DNA, the CDR3 is TGTGCCAGCAGTTTAGGAGGGCCCACAGATACGCAGTATTTT. It codes for CASSLGGPTDTQYF.

The chain links TRBV18 to TRBJ2-5; D not resolved. This CDR3 has 11 amino acids. V was clipped by 5 bases and J by 5 bases, with 6 bases between them. Germline V CDR1 and CDR2: KGHSH, LQKENI. The CDR3 coding sequence is TGTGCCAGCTCAGAGTCGGAGACCCAGTACTTC. This encodes CASSESETQYF.

The CDR3 DNA is TGTGCCAGCAGTGAAGCCAGCGCAGGGCCCGAGCAGTACTTC. Protein sequence: CASSEASAGPEQYF. This sequence joins TRBV2 and TRBJ2-7; weak D call: TRBD1 (5 bases). CDR1 is SNHLY, CDR2 FYNNEI, per germline. V lost 0 bases and J 6 bases, leaving 12 bases between the germline ends. This CDR3 spans 14 amino acids.

V gene TRBV7-2 combines with J gene TRBJ2-1, with 9 bases that match TRBD2. The CDR3 length is 15 residues. Trimming took 2 bases from V and 4 from J; bases not matched to a gene: 3. CDR1 and CDR2 (germline): SGHTA, FQGNSA. The chain's CDR3 is CASSLRLAAYNEQFF. Here the CDR3 DNA reads TGTGCCAGCAGCTTAAGACTAGCGGCTTACAATGAGCAGTTCTTC.

This rearrangement joins TRBV28 to TRBJ2-4; 8 nucleotides align to TRBD1. Germline values: CDR1 MDHEN, CDR2 SYDVKM. The CDR3 is 13 amino acids. Trimming at V came to 5 bases and at J to 7 bases, leaving 4 bases not matched to a gene. CDR3 residues: CASSAGQGNIQYF. CDR3 DNA: TGTGCCAGCAGTGCTGGACAGGGTAACATTCAGTACTTC.

The chain employs TRBV19 and TRBJ1-2, with TRBD1 matching 8 bases. Germline V lookup: CDR1 LNHDA, CDR2 SQIVND (reference sequence). The V segment lost 4 bases and the J segment 6 bases; nucleotides outside the gene matches: 10. The CDR3 loop spans 15 amino acids. CDR3 bases: TGTGCCAGTAGTACTGGGACAGGTTTGGTGAATGGCTACACCTTC. Its protein product is CASSTGTGLVNGYTF.

The chain uses TRBV5-1 and TRBJ2-5; D gene ambiguous. CDR3 size: 13 residues. The germline V gene has CDR1 SGHRS and CDR2 YFSETQ. Trimming shortened V by 0 bases and J by 3 bases, and 6 bases separated the two germline ends. CDR3 in amino acids: CASSLALEETQYF. For the CDR3, the DNA is TGCGCCAGCAGCTTGGCCCTAGAAGAGACCCAGTACTTC.

The chain employs TRBV7-8 and TRBJ2-7, with 7 bases identical to TRBD2. CDR3 size: 18 residues. V gave up 5 bases and J gave up 6 bases; unmatched junction bases: 22. Germline values: CDR1 SGHVS, CDR2 FQNEAQ. CDR3 bases: TGTGCCAGCAGCCGGGGAGGGGAATTGGGAGGGCGGATCAGCGAGCAGTACTTC. Amino acids: CASSRGGELGGRISEQYF.

This chain connects TRBV2 to TRBJ2-3, with TRBD2 identical over 7 bases. This CDR3 has 14 amino acids. V lost 7 bases, J lost 0 bases, and 4 bases stayed unmatched. Looked up from germline, CDR1 is SNHLY and CDR2 is FYNNEI. The CDR3 is CASNLAASTDTQYF. CDR3 sequence (DNA): TGTGCCAGCAACCTAGCGGCTAGCACAGATACGCAGTATTTT.

V is TRBV5-1 and J is TRBJ2-2; TRBD1 matches at 8 bases. Looked up from germline, CDR1 is SGHRS and CDR2 is YFSETQ. The CDR3 covers 16 residues. Trimming cost V 3 bases and J 1 base; bases outside gene matches: 5. As DNA, the CDR3 is TGCGCCAGCAGCTATACCGGACAGGGGAACACCGGGGAGCTGTTTTTT. Its protein product is CASSYTGQGNTGELFF.

The chain combines TRBV6-5 with TRBJ2-3, with D possibly TRBD2 on 6 matching bases. Trimming shortened V by 1 base and J by 5 bases, and 10 bases separated the two germline ends. The V gene's germline CDR1 is MNHEY and CDR2 SVGAGI. This CDR3 region has 14 residues. CDR3 sequence reads: CASSYFSGGDTQYF. DNA for the CDR3: TGTGCCAGCAGTTACTTTAGCGGTGGAGATACGCAGTATTTT.